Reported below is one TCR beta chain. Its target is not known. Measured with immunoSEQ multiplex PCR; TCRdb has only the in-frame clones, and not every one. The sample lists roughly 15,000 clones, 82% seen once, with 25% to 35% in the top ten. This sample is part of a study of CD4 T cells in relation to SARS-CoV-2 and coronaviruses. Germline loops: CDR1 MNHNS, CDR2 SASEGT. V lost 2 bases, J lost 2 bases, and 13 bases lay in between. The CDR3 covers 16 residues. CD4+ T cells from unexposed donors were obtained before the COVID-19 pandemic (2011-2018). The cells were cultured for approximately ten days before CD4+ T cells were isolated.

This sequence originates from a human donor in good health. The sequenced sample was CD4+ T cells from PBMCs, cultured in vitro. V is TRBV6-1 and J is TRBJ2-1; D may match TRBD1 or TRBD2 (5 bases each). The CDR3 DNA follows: TGTGCCAGCAGTGAATTTTCGGGGCCTACCTACAATGAGCAGTTCTTC. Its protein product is CASSEFSGPTYNEQFF.